Detailed here is one T cell receptor beta chain. Its antigen is as yet unknown. The sample is drawn from a study of cytomegalovirus exposure and HLA in healthy donors. Turning to the study itself: From HLA-typed donors, an early data release held around 85 million unique TCRs. The study's findings and limits: TCR beta sequences reportedly predicted most subjects' HLA-A and HLA-B alleles accurately. As a later analysis showed, several of the most significant clusters appeared to be linked to common viral pathogens. In a later analysis, a missense DCLRE1C variant was linked to TCR beta V- and J-gene trimming.

This PCR relied on a set of 60 Vbeta primers and 13 Jbeta primers. Repertoires were generated with immunoSEQ multiplex PCR, while TCRdb's copy carries only in-frame clones and drops some. The sample holds under 200,000 clones; approximately 84% are singletons and the top ten take 0.8% to 1.3%. The germline CDR1 and CDR2 sequences are MNHEY and SVGAGI. The CDR3 loop spans 13 amino acids. J gave up 5 bases and V 6 bases, and 5 bases lay outside the gene matches. The sequencing input was PBMCs. This sequence was found in a man under 40 in good health and CMV-seronegative. This chain connects TRBV6-5 to TRBJ1-1, with 8 bases fitting TRBD1. CDR3 DNA sequence: TGTGCCAGCAGCCAGGGGGCGCTAACTGAAGCTTTCTTT. Amino acid sequence: CASSQGALTEAFF.